Detailed here is one T cell receptor (beta chain). Its antigen is unidentified. Brentuximab vedotin exposure varied, and every patient relapsed after autologous stem cell transplantation. This entry belongs to a study of PD-1 blockade in classical Hodgkin lymphoma. Study conclusions and caveats: There remain no defined causes for the repertoire differences, which possibly reflect disease activity or prior therapy.

Trimming shortened V by 0 bases and J by 1 base, and 5 bases separated the two germline ends. This CDR3 contains 13 residues. Germline V gene sequence: CDR1 SGDLS, CDR2 YYNGEE. Profiling relied on immunoSEQ multiplex PCR, and the TCRdb table lists in-frame clones only, not all of them. The data show tens of thousands of clones, 85% to 95% seen once. The receptor comes from a human donor with classical Hodgkin lymphoma. The input for sequencing was peripheral blood mononuclear cells (PBMCs), taken at baseline. The chain carries TRBV9 and TRBJ2-7; D remains unclear. As DNA, the CDR3 is TGTGCCAGCAGCGTAGGGCTTTCCTACGAGCAGTACTTC. The encoded protein is CASSVGLSYEQYF.